The next 13 T cell receptor beta chains were all read from a single sample in a study of T-cell memory formation after mild COVID-19. TCRdb used MiXCR to reprocess the 5' RACE reads, holding one entry per CDR3 protein. The sample yields 250,000 to 400,000 distinct CDR3 sequences, around 15% seen once. The sample consisted of PBMCs or a T cell subset sorted from them (not recorded which). These receptors originate from a man between 18 and 29 years old who had mild COVID-19 (a few samples of this study predate the infection). Cell type and time point are not known.

In this sample, this clonotype turned up many times. The chain employs TRBV20-1 and TRBJ2-7; D not resolved. CDR3 length: 14 residues. Trimming took 0 bases from V and 5 from J, leaving 14 bases between them. Per the germline V gene, CDR1 is DFQATT and CDR2 is SNEGSKA (reference sequence). The CDR3 DNA follows: TGCAGTGCTAGAGATCAGGAAAGGGCCGACGAGCAGTACTTC. Protein product: CSARDQERADEQYF.

The chain combines TRBV27 with TRBJ2-5; 7 positions match TRBD1. V trimming: 5 bases; J trimming: 5 bases; junction bases outside the gene matches: 8. The CDR3 has 14 amino acids. Germline V gene lookup returns CDR1 MNHEY and CDR2 SMNVEV (reference sequence). This chain's CDR3 is CASSRDSATETQYF. CDR3 DNA: TGTGCCAGCAGTCGGGACAGTGCGACGGAGACCCAGTACTTC.

V is TRBV4-1 and J is TRBJ2-5, with D maybe TRBD2 (6 bases). V lost 1 base to trimming and J lost 5 bases, with 11 bases between them. The CDR3 is 14 residues long. The germline V gene has CDR1 MGHRA and CDR2 YSYEKL. Here the CDR3 reads CASSQGLVGETQYF. CDR3 coding DNA: TGCGCCAGCAGCCAAGGACTAGTCGGCGAGACCCAGTACTTC.

At least ten counts were recorded for this clonotype. The V call is TRBV7-9, the J call TRBJ2-1; D uncertain. This CDR3 spans 16 amino acids. Germline V gives CDR1 SEHNR, CDR2 FQNEAQ (reference sequence). Trimming removed 3 bases from V and 5 bases from J, with 17 bases in between. DNA for the CDR3: TGTGCCAGCAGCTTCTACCGGAGTAGTTCCCACAATGAGCAGTTCTTC. It is translated as CASSFYRSSSHNEQFF.

V usage is TRBV7-3 and J usage is TRBJ2-3; TRBD1 matches at 8 bases. There are 15 residues in the CDR3. Germline V CDR1 and CDR2: SGHTA, FQGTGA. The junction had 3 bases not matched to a gene; V was cut back by 4 bases and J by 0 bases. DNA for the CDR3: TGTGCCAGCAGCTCTACAGGGGGGAGCACAGATACGCAGTATTTT. This translates into CASSSTGGSTDTQYF.

The sample holds a few counts of this clonotype. V and J are TRBV19 and TRBJ2-1; tentative D call: TRBD2 (7 bases). Germline lookup yields CDR1 LNHDA and CDR2 SQIVND (reference sequence). The CDR3 extends over 11 amino acids. V was cut by 2 bases and J by 15 bases, with 11 bases left in between. CDR3 residues: CASSIPGGRFF. The CDR3 region has the DNA TGTGCCAGTAGTATACCGGGGGGCCGGTTCTTC.

The chain recombines TRBV7-9 with TRBJ1-1, with TRBD1 matching over 9 bases. The germline V gene encodes CDR1 SEHNR and CDR2 FQNEAQ (reference sequence). The CDR3 is 16 residues long. The trim removed 4 bases at V and 2 bases at J, leaving 8 bases unmatched. CDR3 DNA sequence: TGTGCCAGCAGCTCGAGCGGGACAGGGCTTAACACTGAAGCTTTCTTT. As protein: CASSSSGTGLNTEAFF.

This clonotype showed up just a few times. The CDR3 DNA follows: TGTGCCAGCAGGGCGAACACCGGGGAGCTGTTTTTT. It encodes CASRANTGELFF. The J gene is TRBJ2-2, the V gene TRBV28; no reliable D call. Trimming took 6 bases from V and 0 from J, leaving 2 bases between them. Germline V gene lookup returns CDR1 MDHEN and CDR2 SYDVKM. The CDR3 runs 12 residues.

This clonotype came up a few times. The chain links TRBV7-9 to TRBJ1-2; D is undetermined. The germline gives CDR1 SEHNR, CDR2 FQNEAQ (reference sequence). V was trimmed by 5 bases and J by 4 bases, leaving 20 bases between them. The CDR3 consists of 16 residues. The CDR3 DNA reads as TGTGCCAGCAGCGGGATGCTAAGGACGGCCTCCTATGGCTACACCTTC. Translating it yields CASSGMLRTASYGYTF.

This clonotype was recorded many times. V usage is TRBV7-3 and J usage is TRBJ2-1; possibly TRBD2 for D (6 bases). Per germline, CDR1 SGHTA and CDR2 FQGTGA. The CDR3 runs 16 residues. Trimming removed 1 base at V and 3 bases at J, with 13 bases between. The CDR3 region is CASSLIVGGYYNEQFF. The CDR3 DNA reads as TGTGCCAGCAGCTTAATTGTCGGGGGATACTACAATGAGCAGTTCTTC.

This clonotype was detected a few times. The rearrangement links TRBV7-6 to TRBJ2-1, with a weak D call TRBD1 (5 bases). V was cut by 4 bases and J by 4 bases, with 11 bases left in between. The CDR3 is 14 residues long. The germline gives CDR1 SGHVS, CDR2 FNYEAQ. CDR3 loop: CASSSTDSYNEQFF. CDR3 coding DNA: TGTGCCAGCAGCTCAACAGACAGTTACAATGAGCAGTTCTTC.

The chain carries TRBV5-1 and TRBJ2-2, with a tentative D call TRBD1 (6 bases). The CDR3 has 15 amino acids. Germline V CDR1 and CDR2: SGHRS, YFSETQ. Trimming shortened V by 7 bases and J by 2 bases, and 15 bases separated the two germline ends. DNA of the CDR3: TGCGCCAGCTTCCCTGGACAGCCCAACACCGGGGAGCTGTTTTTT. Amino acids: CASFPGQPNTGELFF.

This chain uses TRBV10-3 with TRBJ2-3; 7 bases map to TRBD2. The germline CDR1 and CDR2 sequences are ENHRY and SYGVKD. This CDR3 spans 16 amino acids. J lost 2 bases, V lost 2 bases, and 7 bases had no gene match. The CDR3 nucleotides read TGTGCCATCAGTGAGCTAGCGGTAAGACTCACAGATACGCAGTATTTT. This sequence encodes CAISELAVRLTDTQYF.